This TCR beta chain emerged from a study of CXCR3-negative and CXCR3-positive naive CD8 T cells (dated by TCRdb to the late 2010s). About the study as a whole: In total, some 130 million TRB reads were obtained, or roughly 1.5 +/- 0.3 million reads per library. The diversity and physicochemical repertoire analyses included approximately ten donors pooled from two independent experiments. TRBV-TRBJ cluster analysis included naive subsets from a handful of donors and memory cells from 3 donors. Overall results and qualifications from the work: Similar TRBV-TRBJ usage was shown by naive CXCR3-negative and CXCR3-positive cells from the same donor, whereas distinct patterns were shown by memory cells. Compared with CXCR3-negative naive cells, CXCR3-positive naive cells had TRB CDR3s with higher hydrophobicity (lower Kidera factor 4), lower energy, and higher strength and volume indices. CXCR3 expression partially decreased after cryopreservation, so most assays used freshly isolated PBMCs. Repertoire diversity was comparably high in both naive subsets but much lower in memory CD8+ T cells. Surface CD5, linked to self-reactivity in mice, was comparable between naive subsets; TCR interaction strength was therefore also inferred from TRB CDR3 physicochemical properties.

Taken from cysteine to phenylalanine, the CDR3 has 15 residues. No DNA was logged. For CDR1 and CDR2, the germline V gene (reference sequence) lists SEHNR and FQNEAQ. Reads for this sample came from a NextSeq 550. The Human TCR Profiling Kit (MiLaboratory) was used to make UMI-labeled 5' RACE TRB cDNA libraries. cDNA synthesis used the entire amount of extracted RNA, and PCR amplification then used the entire amount of cDNA produced. Libraries were prepared in parallel using an identical number of PCR cycles. The paper's data handling went like this. About 54,000 +/- 9,700 unique UMI-labeled TRB cDNA molecules per library were extracted with MIGEC and MiXCR, with at least two reads per UMI required. On average, 40,000 +/- 10,000 functional in-frame TRB CDR3 nucleotide clonotypes lacking stop codons were found per library. After downsampling to 5000 UMI-labeled TRB molecules per sample, diversity metrics such as normalized Shannon-Wiener and Chao1 were calculated in VDJtools. VDJtools was used to calculate clonotype-size-weighted physicochemical properties of the central five CDR3 residues, namely interaction energy, strength, volume and Kidera factor 4. TCRdb reprocessed the raw reads; every CDR3 protein sequence is a single record, and DNA is not supplied. The V and J calls were not made by the authors but by TCRdb's processing. This sample's clone table shows 100,000 to 150,000 distinct CDR3 sequences. The top ten clones comprise 0.25% to 0.35% of the sample.

A word on this clonotype: Its antigen is not yet known.

Each CD8+ T cell subset was flow-sorted in triplicate, and some 310,000 cells per subset were placed directly into RLT lysis buffer. To exclude memory contaminants, naive CD8+ T cells were stringently defined as CD45RO-CCR7+CD27+CD95-. Standard density gradient centrifugation was used to isolate peripheral blood mononuclear cells from buffy coats. A FACSAria III was used to flow-sort naive CD8+ T cells into CXCR3-negative and CXCR3-positive populations. An RNeasy Mini Kit was used to extract total RNA from the sorted cells. The receptor's source is a human donor in good health. Some clones in this sample may be carry-over from other donors' samples. Sequenced input: naive CXCR3- CD8+ T cells from blood. The intended sense of this specimen's cell subset or site label: CD45RO-CCR7+CD27+CD95- naive CD8+ T cells lacking CXCR3 (TNR3-). In this chain, TRBV7-9 is recombined with TRBJ2-1; TCRdb indicates TRBD1, and absent DNA this call remains unverified. The CDR3 amino acid sequence is: CASSVPGQGAYEQFF.